Sequencing of this TCR beta chain was carried out in a study of shared T cell receptors in the human thymus. Clones were read by immunoSEQ multiplex PCR, and TCRdb kept only the in-frame ones, dropping some. The data hold some 760,000 clones, with approximately 85% observed a single time. This clone appeared a single time. The same sample was also used in a study of human thymus T cells. That paper adds: Related research examined unrelated individuals and reported that their thymic repertoires overlapped highly.

The sample was thymocytes. The receptor comes from a girl in the first two years of life with a congenital heart defect.

The CDR3, as DNA: TGCGCCAGCAGCCAAGAAGGCGGGTTCGGGGTAAGTCAGCCCCAGCATTTT. Translating gives CASSQEGGFGVSQPQHF. This chain connects TRBV4-1 to TRBJ1-5; no clear D gene. The germline V and J ends were trimmed by 0 bases and 6 bases, with 18 bases remaining between them. This CDR3 spans 17 amino acids. The germline V gene has CDR1 MGHRA and CDR2 YSYEKL.